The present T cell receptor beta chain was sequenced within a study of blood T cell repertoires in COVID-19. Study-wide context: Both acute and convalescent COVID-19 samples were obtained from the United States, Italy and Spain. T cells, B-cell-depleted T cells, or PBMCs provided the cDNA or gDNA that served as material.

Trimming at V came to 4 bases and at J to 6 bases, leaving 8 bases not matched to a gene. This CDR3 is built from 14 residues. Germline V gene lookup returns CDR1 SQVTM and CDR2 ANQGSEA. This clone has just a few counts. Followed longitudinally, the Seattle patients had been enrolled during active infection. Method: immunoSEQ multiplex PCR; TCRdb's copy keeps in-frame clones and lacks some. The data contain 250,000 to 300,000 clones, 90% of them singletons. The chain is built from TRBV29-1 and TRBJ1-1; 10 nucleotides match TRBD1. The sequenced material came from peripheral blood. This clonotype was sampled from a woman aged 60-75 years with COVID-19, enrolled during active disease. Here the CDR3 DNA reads TGCAGCGTTGGGACTGGGACAGGGGATTCTGAAGCTTTCTTT. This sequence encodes CSVGTGTGDSEAFF.